This record looks at one TCR beta chain sequence and its context. CDR1 is MNHEY, CDR2 SVGAGI, per germline. The ends were cut back, 0 bases at V and 10 bases at J, with 13 bases in the middle. The CDR3 extends over 15 amino acids. This record comes from a study of blood T cell repertoires in COVID-19. Background on the study: Collection of acute and convalescent COVID-19 samples took place in the United States, Italy and Spain.

TCRdb's copy holds only in-frame clones and misses some; the assay was immunoSEQ multiplex PCR. The data hold a few hundred thousand clones, with around 92% observed a single time. The chain couples TRBV6-5 to TRBJ1-6, with D possibly being TRBD1 (5 bases). This TCR derives from a person aged 18 to 30 with COVID-19, enrolled during active disease. Input material: peripheral blood. The CDR3 bases are TGTGCCAGCAGTTACTCGAGGGACTCCCGATCACCCCTCCACTTT. Encoded protein: CASSYSRDSRSPLHF.